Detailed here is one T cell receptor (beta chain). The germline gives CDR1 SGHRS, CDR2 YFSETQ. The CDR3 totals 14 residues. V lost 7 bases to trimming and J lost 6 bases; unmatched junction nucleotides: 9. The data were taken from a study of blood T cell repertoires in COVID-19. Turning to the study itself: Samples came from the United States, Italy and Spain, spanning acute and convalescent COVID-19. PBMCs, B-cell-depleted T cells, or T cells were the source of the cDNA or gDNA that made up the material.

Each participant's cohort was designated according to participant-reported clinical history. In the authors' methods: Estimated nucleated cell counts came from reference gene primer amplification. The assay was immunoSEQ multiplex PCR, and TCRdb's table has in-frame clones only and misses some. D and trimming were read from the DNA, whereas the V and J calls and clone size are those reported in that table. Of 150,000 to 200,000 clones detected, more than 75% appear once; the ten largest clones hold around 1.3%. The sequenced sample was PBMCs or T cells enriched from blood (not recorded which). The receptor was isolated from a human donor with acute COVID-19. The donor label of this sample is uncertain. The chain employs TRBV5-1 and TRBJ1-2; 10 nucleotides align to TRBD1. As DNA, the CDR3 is TGCGCCAGCTCGTTAGACAGGGGGCAAGATGGCTACACCTTC. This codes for CASSLDRGQDGYTF.